What follows are 4 T cell receptor beta chains derived from one specimen sequenced in a study of blood T cell repertoires in COVID-19. Profiling relied on immunoSEQ multiplex PCR, and the TCRdb table lists in-frame clones only, not all of them. The table includes under 400,000 clones, roughly 89% detected once. Source material: peripheral blood. These receptors came from a woman aged 55-69 years with COVID-19, enrolled during active disease.

The chain couples TRBV6-6 to TRBJ1-4, with D unclear. Germline CDR1 and CDR2: MNHNY and SVGAGI (reference sequence). The V end lost 6 bases, the J end lost 8 bases, and 7 bases lay between the germline ends. This CDR3 spans 11 amino acids. CDR3 loop: CASRGGEKLFF. Here the CDR3 DNA reads TGTGCCAGCAGAGGAGGGGAAAAACTGTTTTTT.

The rearrangement uses TRBV25-1 and TRBJ1-2, with D unclear. Per the germline V gene, CDR1 is MGHDK and CDR2 is SYGVNS. CDR3 length: 12 residues. V was pared by 1 base and J by 5 bases, with 5 bases between. The CDR3 DNA reads TGTGCCAGCAGTGAATCCTCTTATGGCTACACCTTC. The encoded protein is CASSESSYGYTF.

The V gene is TRBV3-1 (or the pseudogene TRBV3-2), the J gene TRBJ1-2; no reliable D call. This CDR3 has 15 amino acids. V lost 0 bases and J lost 0, with 8 bases in between. The V gene's germline CDR1 is LGHDT and CDR2 YNNKEL (reference sequence). In nucleotides, the CDR3 is TGTGCCAGCAGCCAAGACAGGTCAACTAACTATGGCTACACCTTC. Protein sequence: CASSQDRSTNYGYTF.

The chain carries TRBV6-2 or TRBV6-3 and TRBJ2-6; 8 bases are shared with TRBD1. J was trimmed by 0 bases and V by 2 bases; bases with no gene match: 6. The CDR3 length is 18 residues. CDR1 is MNHEY, CDR2 SVGEGT, per germline. CDR3 sequence (DNA): TGTGCCAGCAGTTACCCCAGGGGGCGGCTCTCTGGGGCCAACGTCCTGACTTTC. It yields the protein CASSYPRGRLSGANVLTF.